The clone carrying this T cell receptor beta chain was seen a handful of times. Its antigen is unidentified. The iRepertoire nested amplicon-rescue multiplex PCR amplified TCR alpha and beta CDR3s from RNA. For one-step reverse transcription and amplification, 100-400 ng of tissue mRNA or PBMC total RNA was used. TCRdb independently ran MiXCR on the multiplex PCR reads; one entry per CDR3 protein. The table includes about 180,000 distinct CDR3 sequences, around 40% detected once. The sample originates from a study of glioma-infiltrating T cells. V shed 5 bases and J 4 bases; nucleotides not matched to a gene: 12. The V gene's germline CDR1 is DFQATT and CDR2 SNEGSKA (reference sequence). This CDR3 comprises 15 residues. Study-wide findings and caveats: CDR3 overlap between tissue and blood was very small. Above-expected tissue-blood divergence occurred in all gliomas, most in low-grade ones.

Material for sequencing was glioma tissue, nonneoplastic brain tissue, or PBMCs (not recorded which). The chain has TRBV20-1 and TRBJ2-5, with TRBD2 identical over 8 bases. This TCR was sampled from a human donor with low-grade glioma or glioblastoma, undergoing nonglioma brain surgery, or in good health (not recorded which). In DNA form, the CDR3 reads TGCAGTGCTGACTTGGGGCGGGAGGTGGGAGAGACCCAGTACTTC. The encoded protein is CSADLGREVGETQYF.